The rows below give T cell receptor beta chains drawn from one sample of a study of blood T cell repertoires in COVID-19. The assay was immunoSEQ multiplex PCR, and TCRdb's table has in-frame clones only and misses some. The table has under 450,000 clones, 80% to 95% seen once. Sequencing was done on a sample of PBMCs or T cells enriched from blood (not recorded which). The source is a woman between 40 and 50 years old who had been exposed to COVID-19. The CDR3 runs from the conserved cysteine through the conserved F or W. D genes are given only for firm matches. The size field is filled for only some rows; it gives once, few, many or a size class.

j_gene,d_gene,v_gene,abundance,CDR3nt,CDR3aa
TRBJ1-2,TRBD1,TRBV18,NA,TGTGCCAGCTCACCACCTTTACAGACAGGGGGCTATGGCTACACCTTC,CASSPPLQTGGYGYTF
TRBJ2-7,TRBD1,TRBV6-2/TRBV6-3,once,TGTGCCAGCAGCGCAGGGGGCAGGGGAGACGAGCAGTACTTC,CASSAGGRGDEQYF
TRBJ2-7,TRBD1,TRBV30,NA,TGTGCCTGGAGTGTACTTGACAGGGCCCACAACTTC,CAWSVLDRAHNF
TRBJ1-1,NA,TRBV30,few,TGTGCCTGGAACGGGGGTTCTGGCACTGAAGCTTTCTTT,CAWNGGSGTEAFF
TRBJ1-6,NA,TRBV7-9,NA,TGTGCCAGCAGCTCATCGACCAGGGTCAGCTCCTATAATTCACCCCTCCACTTT,CASSSSTRVSSYNSPLHF
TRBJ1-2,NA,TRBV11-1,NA,TGTGCCAGCAGCTTAGGCCCGGACAGCTATGGCTACACCTTC,CASSLGPDSYGYTF
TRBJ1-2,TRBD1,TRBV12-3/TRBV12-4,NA,TGTGCCAGCAGTTTAGGACAGGGCGTTGGCTACACCTTC,CASSLGQGVGYTF
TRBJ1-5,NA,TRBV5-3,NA,TGTGCCAGAAGCTTCCCTGCCGCCGCGGCCCATCCCGTTCTACGGGGCAATCAGCCCCAGCATTTT,CARSFPAAAAHPVLRGNQPQHF
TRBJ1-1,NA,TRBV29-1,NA,TGCAGCCCGCTCATCGGGGGATCGCTGAACACTGAAGCTTTCTTT,CSPLIGGSLNTEAFF
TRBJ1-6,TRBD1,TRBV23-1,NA,TGCGCCAGCAGTCAATCGACCGGACAGGGTGCCTATAATTCACCCCTCCACTTT,CASSQSTGQGAYNSPLHF
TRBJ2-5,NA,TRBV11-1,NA,TGTGCCAGCAGCCGCCGACAGCTGGGGATAGGCGAGACCCAGTACTTC,CASSRRQLGIGETQYF
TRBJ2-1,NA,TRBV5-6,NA,TGTGCCAGCAGCCGTAAGCACCGGAATGAGCAGTTCTTC,CASSRKHRNEQFF
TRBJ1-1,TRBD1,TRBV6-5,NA,TGTGCCAGCAGCCCCACAGGGGACACTGAAGCTTTCTTT,CASSPTGDTEAFF
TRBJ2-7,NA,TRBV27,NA,TGTGCCAGCAGTCATGGACTTCCCTACGAGCAGTACTTC,CASSHGLPYEQYF
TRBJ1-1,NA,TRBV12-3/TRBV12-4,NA,TGTGCCAGCAGCCATGGCGCGGCAGCTTTCTTT,CASSHGAAAFF
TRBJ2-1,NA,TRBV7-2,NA,TGTGCCAGCAGCTCCCGTAGCGGTTACAATGAGCAGTTCTTC,CASSSRSGYNEQFF
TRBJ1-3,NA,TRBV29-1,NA,TGCAGCGTTGCCTATGGCTCTGGAAACACCATATATTTT,CSVAYGSGNTIYF
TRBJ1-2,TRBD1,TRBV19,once,TGTGCCAGTAGTATGGGACAGTTCTATGGCTACACCTTC,CASSMGQFYGYTF
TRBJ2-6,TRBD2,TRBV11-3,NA,TGTGCCAGCAGCTTAGTGAGCGGGAAGAGCTCTGGGGCCAACGTCCTGACTTTC,CASSLVSGKSSGANVLTF
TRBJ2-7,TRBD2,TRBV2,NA,TGTGCCAGCAGGATGGAGCGGACTAGCTACGAGCAGTACTTC,CASRMERTSYEQYF
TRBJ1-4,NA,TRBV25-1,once,TGTGCCACGACCCGGCAGGGGCGTTTTATAGAGGAAAAACTGTTTTTT,CATTRQGRFIEEKLFF
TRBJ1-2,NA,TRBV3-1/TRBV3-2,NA,TGTGCCAGCAGCTCAGGTGGAGGGGCGAACTATGGCTACACCTTC,CASSSGGGANYGYTF
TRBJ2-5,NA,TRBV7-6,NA,TGTGCCAGCAGCTTAGCAGTAAGGTCGCGGGAGACCCAGTACTTC,CASSLAVRSRETQYF
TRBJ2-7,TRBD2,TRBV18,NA,TGTGCCAGCTCACCAGGGAGGGGTGGCTACGAGCAGTACTTC,CASSPGRGGYEQYF
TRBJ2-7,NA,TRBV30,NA,TGTGCCTGGACCAGACCCCCCGGGACACTGGACCACGAGCAGTACTTC,CAWTRPPGTLDHEQYF
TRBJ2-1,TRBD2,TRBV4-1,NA,TGCGCCAGCAGCCAAGACCGCAACGGGGTGGGAGGGAGCTCCTACAATGAGCAGTTCTTC,CASSQDRNGVGGSSYNEQFF
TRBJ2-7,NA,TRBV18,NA,TGTGCCAGCTCACCGCCTCAGACAGGACCACGGCTGGGTTACGAGCAGTACTTC,CASSPPQTGPRLGYEQYF
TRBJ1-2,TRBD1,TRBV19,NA,TGTGCCAGTAGCCCAGGACAGGGGGTCTATGGCTACACCTTC,CASSPGQGVYGYTF
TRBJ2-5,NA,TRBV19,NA,TGTGCCAGTAGTACACCGGGACTGCAAGAGACCCAGTACTTC,CASSTPGLQETQYF
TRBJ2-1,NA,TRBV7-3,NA,TGTGCCAGCAGTCCAGGGGGGACCGTCGTCGGGAATGAGCAGTTCTTC,CASSPGGTVVGNEQFF
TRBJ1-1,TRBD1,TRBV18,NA,TGTGCCAGCTCCGCGGACAGGGGAGGTCCTGAAGCTTTCTTT,CASSADRGGPEAFF
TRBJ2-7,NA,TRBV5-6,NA,TGTGCCAGCAGCTCAGACCGGAGGTACGAGCAGTACTTC,CASSSDRRYEQYF
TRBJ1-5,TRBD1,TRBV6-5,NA,TGTGCCAGCAGTACCGACAGGGGGCACCAGCCCCAGCATTTT,CASSTDRGHQPQHF
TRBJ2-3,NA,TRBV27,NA,TGTGCCAGCAGCCAGAGGTACGGGGATACGCAGTATTTT,CASSQRYGDTQYF
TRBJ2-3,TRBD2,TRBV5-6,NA,TGTGCCAGCAGCTTGGGGTCTTCTAGCGGGCGGCAGTATTTT,CASSLGSSSGRQYF
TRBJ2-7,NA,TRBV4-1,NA,TGCGCCAGCAGCCAAGATCCGGGAGAGCTCTACGAGCAGTACTTC,CASSQDPGELYEQYF
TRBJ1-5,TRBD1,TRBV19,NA,TGTGCCAGTAGTATCGACAGGGGAAGTCAGCCCCAGCATTTT,CASSIDRGSQPQHF
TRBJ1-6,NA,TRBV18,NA,TGTGCCAGCTCACCCTTACGGGGGGGGACGGATTCACCCCTCCACTTT,CASSPLRGGTDSPLHF
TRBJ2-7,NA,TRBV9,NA,TGTGCCAGCAGCGTAGGGTACGCGGGTGGGAACGAGCAGTACTTC,CASSVGYAGGNEQYF
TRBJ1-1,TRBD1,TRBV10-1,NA,TGCGCCAGCAGTGATCGAACAGGGGTAAACACTGAAGCTTTCTTT,CASSDRTGVNTEAFF
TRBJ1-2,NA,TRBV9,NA,TGTGCCAGCAGCGTAGGATTACAGGGAAACTATGGCTACACCTTC,CASSVGLQGNYGYTF
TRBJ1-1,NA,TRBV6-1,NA,TGTGCCAGCAGTGACGCGAGGATTACTGAAGCTTTCTTT,CASSDARITEAFF
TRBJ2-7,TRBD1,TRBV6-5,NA,TGTGCCAGCAGTTACGCCGGGACAGGGTTGTACGAGCAGTACTTC,CASSYAGTGLYEQYF
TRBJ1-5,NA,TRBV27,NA,TGTGCCAGCAGTCAAACCCCGGGACAGCCCCAGCATTTT,CASSQTPGQPQHF
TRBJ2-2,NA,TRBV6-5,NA,TGTGCCAGCAGGAGCACCGGGGAGCTGTTTTTT,CASRSTGELFF
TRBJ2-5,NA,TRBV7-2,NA,TGTGCCAGCAGCTCCTGGGTAGCGATCGGATGGGAGACCCAGTACTTC,CASSSWVAIGWETQYF
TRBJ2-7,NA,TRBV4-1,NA,TGCGCCAGCAGCCAGGCGGACAGCTACGAGCAGTACTTC,CASSQADSYEQYF
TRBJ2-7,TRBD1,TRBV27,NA,TGTGCCAGCACCTTGACAGGGAGAGGGTACTTC,CASTLTGRGYF
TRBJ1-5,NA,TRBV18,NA,TGTGCCAGCTCACCAAACCAGGGTAGCAATCAGCCCCAGCATTTT,CASSPNQGSNQPQHF
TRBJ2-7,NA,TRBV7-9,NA,TGTGCCAGCAGCTTAGGTAGTGACTCCACCTACGAGCAGTACTTC,CASSLGSDSTYEQYF
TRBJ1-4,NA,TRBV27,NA,TGTGCCAGCACCCGGACCAAAAGGGGGGAAAAACTGTTTTTT,CASTRTKRGEKLFF
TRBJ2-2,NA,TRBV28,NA,TGTGCCAGCAGTTTGCGGACCGGGGAGCTGTTTTTT,CASSLRTGELFF
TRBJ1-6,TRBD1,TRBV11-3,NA,TGTGCCAGCAGCTCCTCAGGGGGCAATAATTCACCCCTCCACTTT,CASSSSGGNNSPLHF
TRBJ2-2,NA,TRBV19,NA,TGTGCCAGTAGTATAGTGAGGGAAACCGGGGAGCTGTTTTTT,CASSIVRETGELFF